This TCR beta chain was sequenced for a study of cytomegalovirus exposure and HLA in healthy donors. The wider study: Among the approximately 370 donors who were genotyped, roughly 85% fell in the genetic ancestry cluster that is associated with self-reported Caucasian donors. Points from the study as a whole: The classifier reportedly diagnosed cytomegalovirus status with high specificity and sensitivity. TCR sequences were mostly rare, though some public TCRs occurred in many donors.

Amplification used 60 Vbeta primers and 13 Jbeta primers. Assay used: immunoSEQ multiplex PCR; TCRdb lists only in-frame clones, some missing. The sample includes some 100,000 clones, roughly 71% of them seen just once. This clone appeared a few times. As yet, its antigen is unknown. V dropped 6 bases and J dropped 5; count of bases not matched to a gene: 6. The CDR3 has 14 amino acids. The V gene's germline CDR1 is KGHSH and CDR2 LQKENI. The sequenced sample consisted of PBMCs. The chain uses TRBV18 and TRBJ1-4; 7 bases map to TRBD1. This clonotype originated in a woman in her 70s in good health and CMV-seropositive. The CDR3 region has the DNA TGTGCCAGCTCGACCGGGACAGTGAATGAAAAACTGTTTTTT. It specifies CASSTGTVNEKLFF.